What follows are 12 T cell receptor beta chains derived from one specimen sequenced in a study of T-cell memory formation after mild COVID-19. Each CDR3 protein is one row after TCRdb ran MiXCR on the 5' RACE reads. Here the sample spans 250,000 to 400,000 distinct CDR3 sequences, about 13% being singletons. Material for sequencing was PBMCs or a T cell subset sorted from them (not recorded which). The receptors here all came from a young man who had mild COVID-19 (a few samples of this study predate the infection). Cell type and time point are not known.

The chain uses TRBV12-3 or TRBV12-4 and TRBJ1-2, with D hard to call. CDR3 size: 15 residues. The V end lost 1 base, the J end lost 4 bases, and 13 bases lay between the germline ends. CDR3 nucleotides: TGTGCCAGCAGTTTAGGAACACGGGAGGGCTATGGCTACACCTTC. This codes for CASSLGTREGYGYTF.

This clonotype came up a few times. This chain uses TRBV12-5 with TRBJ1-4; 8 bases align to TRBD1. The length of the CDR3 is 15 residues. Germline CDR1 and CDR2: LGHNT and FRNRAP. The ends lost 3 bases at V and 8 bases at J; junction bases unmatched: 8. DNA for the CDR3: TGTGCTAGTGGTTTTGCAGGGGGACAGGACGAAAAACTGTTTTTT. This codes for CASGFAGGQDEKLFF.

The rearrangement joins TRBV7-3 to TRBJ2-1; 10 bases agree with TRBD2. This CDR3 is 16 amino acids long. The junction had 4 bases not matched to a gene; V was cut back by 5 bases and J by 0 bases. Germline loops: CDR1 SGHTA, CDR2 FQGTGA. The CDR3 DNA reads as TGTGCCAGCAGCCCCAGCGGGGGGGGCTCCTACAATGAGCAGTTCTTC. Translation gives CASSPSGGGSYNEQFF. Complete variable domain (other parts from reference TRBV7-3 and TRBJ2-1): GAGVSQTPSNKVTEKGKYVELRCDPISGHTALYWYRQSLGQGPEFLIYFQGTGAADDSGLPNDRFFAVRPEGSVSTLKIQRTERGDSAVYLCASSPSGGGSYNEQFFGPGTRLTVL.

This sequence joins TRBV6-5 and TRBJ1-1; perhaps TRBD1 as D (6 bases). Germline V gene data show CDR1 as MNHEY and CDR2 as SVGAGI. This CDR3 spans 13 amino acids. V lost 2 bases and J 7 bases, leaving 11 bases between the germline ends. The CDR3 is CASSYSNRVEAFF. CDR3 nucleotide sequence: TGTGCCAGCAGTTACAGCAACAGGGTTGAAGCTTTCTTT.

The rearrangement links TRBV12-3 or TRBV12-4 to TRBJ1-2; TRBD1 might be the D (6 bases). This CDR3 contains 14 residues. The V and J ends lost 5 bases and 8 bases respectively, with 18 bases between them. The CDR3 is CASSPTTPGEGYTF. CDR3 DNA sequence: TGTGCCAGCAGTCCCACTACCCCAGGGGAAGGCTACACCTTC.

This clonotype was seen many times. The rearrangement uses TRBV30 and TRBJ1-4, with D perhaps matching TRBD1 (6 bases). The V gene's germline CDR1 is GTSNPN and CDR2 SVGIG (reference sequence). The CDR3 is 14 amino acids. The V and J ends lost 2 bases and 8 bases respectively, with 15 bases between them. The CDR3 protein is CAWSMEGEREKLFF. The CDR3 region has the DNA TGTGCCTGGAGTATGGAGGGGGAGAGGGAAAAACTGTTTTTT.

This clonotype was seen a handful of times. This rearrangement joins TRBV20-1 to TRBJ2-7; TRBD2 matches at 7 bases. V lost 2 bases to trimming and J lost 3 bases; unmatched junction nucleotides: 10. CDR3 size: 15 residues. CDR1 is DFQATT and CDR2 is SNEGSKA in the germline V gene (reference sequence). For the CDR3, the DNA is TGCAGTGCTAGACTTGGGAGGGACTTTTACTACGAGCAGTACTTC. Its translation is CSARLGRDFYYEQYF.

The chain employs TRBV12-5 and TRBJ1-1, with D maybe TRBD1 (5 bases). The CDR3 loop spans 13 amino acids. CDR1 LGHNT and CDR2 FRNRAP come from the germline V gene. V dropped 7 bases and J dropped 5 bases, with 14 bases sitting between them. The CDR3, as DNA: TGTGCTAGTGCCAGGCGGGAGGGGACTGAAGCTTTCTTT. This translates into CASARREGTEAFF. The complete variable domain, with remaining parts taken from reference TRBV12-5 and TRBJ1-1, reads DARVTQTPRHKVTEMGQEVTMRCQPILGHNTVFWYRQTMMQGLELLAYFRNRAPLDDSGMPKDRFSAEMPDATLATLKIQPSEPRDSAVYFCASARREGTEAFFGQGTRLTVV.

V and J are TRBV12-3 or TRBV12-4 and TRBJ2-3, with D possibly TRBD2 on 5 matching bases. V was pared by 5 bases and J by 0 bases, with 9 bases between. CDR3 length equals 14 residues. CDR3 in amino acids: CASSQEVSTDTQYF. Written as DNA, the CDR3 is TGTGCCAGCAGTCAGGAGGTGAGCACAGATACGCAGTATTTT.

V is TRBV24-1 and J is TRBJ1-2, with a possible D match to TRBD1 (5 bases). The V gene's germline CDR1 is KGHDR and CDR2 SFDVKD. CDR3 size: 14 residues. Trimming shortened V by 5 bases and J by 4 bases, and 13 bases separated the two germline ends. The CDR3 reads CATSGQSLSYGYTF. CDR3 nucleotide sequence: TGTGCCACCAGTGGACAGAGCCTCAGCTATGGCTACACCTTC.

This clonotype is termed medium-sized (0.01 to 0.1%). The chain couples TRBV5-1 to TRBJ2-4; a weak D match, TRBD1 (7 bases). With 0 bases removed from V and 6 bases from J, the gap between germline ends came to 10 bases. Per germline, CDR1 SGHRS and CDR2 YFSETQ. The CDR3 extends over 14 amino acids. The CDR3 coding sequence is TGCGCCAGCAGCTTGGGCCAGGGGGGAAACATTCAGTACTTC. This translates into CASSLGQGGNIQYF. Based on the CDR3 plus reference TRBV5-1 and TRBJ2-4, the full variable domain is KAGVTQTPRYLIKTRGQQVTLSCSPISGHRSVSWYQQTPGQGLQFLFEYFSETQRNKGNFPGRFSGRQFSNSRSEMNVSTLELGDSALYLCASSLGQGGNIQYFGAGTRLSVL.

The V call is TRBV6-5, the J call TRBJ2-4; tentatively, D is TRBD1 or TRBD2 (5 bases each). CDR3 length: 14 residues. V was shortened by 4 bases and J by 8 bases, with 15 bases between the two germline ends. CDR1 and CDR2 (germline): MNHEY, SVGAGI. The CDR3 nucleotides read TGTGCCAGCAGTTCCCGTGGCGTGGGGGACATTCAGTACTTC. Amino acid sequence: CASSSRGVGDIQYF.